One sample yielded the 21 T cell receptor beta chains listed below, sequenced in a study of identical twins (dated by TCRdb to about 2016). Libraries were constructed by 5' RACE. Sequenced using an Illumina HiSeq 2000. In TCRdb, the public reads were trimmed at Q25 with fastp and aligned with MiXCR, with productive beta chains retained. Rows merge per CDR3 protein into single entries with the most common DNA and genes. The sample records hundreds of thousands of distinct CDR3 sequences, 15% to 20% of which are singletons. The ten largest clones represent around 13% of the sample. These sequences were also reported in another study, on T cells expressing NK-cell markers.

The sample was PBMCs. The receptors derive from a woman under 30 in good health.

Here the CDR3 reads CSVETQYF. In DNA, the CDR3 is TGCAGCGTAGAGACCCAGTACTTC. The chain has TRBV29-1 and TRBJ2-5; D remains ambiguous. Germline assignment: CDR1 SQVTM and CDR2 ANQGSEA. Deletions cut 6 bases from V and 4 bases from J, with 0 bases between. The CDR3 consists of 8 residues.

This clonotype has a count of ten or more. The chain joins TRBV7-2 to TRBJ2-1; no firm D call. Trimming removed 0 bases from V and 8 bases from J, with 8 bases in between. CDR1 is SGHTA and CDR2 is FQGNSA in the germline V gene. This CDR3 is built from 13 residues. In nucleotides, the CDR3 is TGTGCCAGCAGCTTAGCTTCCGTGGATGAGCAGTTCTTC. Protein product: CASSLASVDEQFF.

This clonotype showed up just a few times. The rearrangement links TRBV30 to TRBJ2-7; a possible D gene is TRBD2 (6 bases). The V gene lost 4 bases and the J gene lost 5 bases, with 21 bases spanning the gap. In germline, CDR1 is GTSNPN, CDR2 SVGIG (reference sequence). This CDR3 has 15 residues. The CDR3 sequence: CAWTPTTTGSNEQYF. CDR3 coding DNA: TGTGCCTGGACCCCTACAACGACCGGGAGCAACGAGCAGTACTTC.

There are a few counts of this clonotype. The chain couples TRBV29-1 to TRBJ1-2; no reliable D call. Trimming cost V 7 bases and J 4 bases, with 13 bases left between them. The CDR3 totals 12 residues. Germline V gives CDR1 SQVTM, CDR2 ANQGSEA. The CDR3: CSAGSHVYGYTF. The CDR3 nucleotides are TGCAGCGCTGGCTCCCACGTCTATGGCTACACCTTC.

This clonotype was seen a handful of times. This rearrangement joins TRBV6-5 to TRBJ1-1, with D perhaps matching TRBD1 (5 bases). Germline assignment: CDR1 MNHEY and CDR2 SVGAGI. V gave up 2 bases and J gave up 5 bases, with 9 bases separating them. This CDR3 spans 13 amino acids. CDR3 bases: TGTGCCAGCAGTTACGTAGGGGAAACTGAAGCTTTCTTT. The encoded protein is CASSYVGETEAFF.

The rearrangement joins TRBV10-3 to TRBJ2-5, with TRBD2 matching over 8 bases. Trimming cost V 4 bases and J 5 bases; bases outside gene matches: 6. Per germline, CDR1 ENHRY and CDR2 SYGVKD. The CDR3 contains 14 residues. CDR3 amino acids: CAISVGGAVETQYF. For the CDR3, the DNA is TGTGCCATCAGTGTCGGGGGGGCAGTTGAGACCCAGTACTTC.

The chain joins TRBV20-1 to TRBJ2-3; D gene unclear. V lost 0 bases and J 2 bases, leaving 9 bases between the germline ends. The germline gives CDR1 DFQATT, CDR2 SNEGSKA (reference sequence). The CDR3 is 14 residues long. This CDR3 is CSARDLGITDTQYF. Here the CDR3 DNA reads TGCAGTGCTAGAGATCTTGGGATCACAGATACGCAGTATTTT.

This chain links TRBV6-2 or TRBV6-3 with TRBJ2-7; possibly TRBD1 for D (6 bases). The V gene's germline CDR1 is MNHEY and CDR2 SVGEGT. The CDR3 has 15 amino acids. V was clipped by 5 bases and J by 5 bases, with 19 bases between them. The CDR3 loop reads CASSPTPQGNNEQYF. CDR3 nucleotide sequence: TGTGCCAGCAGTCCCACCCCACAGGGAAACAACGAGCAGTACTTC.

This clonotype has only a few counts. The rearrangement links TRBV20-1 to TRBJ1-3; D unclear. Trimming pared 7 bases from V and 3 bases from J, leaving 10 bases between. The CDR3 length is 12 residues. Germline V gene lookup returns CDR1 DFQATT and CDR2 SNEGSKA (reference sequence). CDR3 in amino acids: CSGGNSGNTIYF. The DNA for the CDR3 is TGCAGTGGAGGGAACAGTGGAAACACCATATATTTT.

This clonotype was seen a handful of times. The rearrangement uses TRBV12-3 or TRBV12-4 and TRBJ2-1; D call uncertain. Trimming took 3 bases from V and 5 from J, leaving 5 bases between them. CDR3 length: 12 residues. The CDR3 nucleotides read TGTGCCAGCAGTTTTTGGGACAATGAGCAGTTCTTC. Translated: CASSFWDNEQFF.

The gene calls are TRBV7-2 and TRBJ2-7; D ambiguous. Germline assignment: CDR1 SGHTA and CDR2 FQGNSA. V gave up 6 bases and J gave up 0 bases, with 18 bases separating them. CDR3 length equals 16 residues. The CDR3 DNA is TGTGCCAGCAGTCCCCCGTTTGGACCCAGCTCCTACGAGCAGTACTTC. It encodes CASSPPFGPSSYEQYF.

The DNA for the CDR3 is TGTGCCAGCAGTGAAGTTAGGGGCCCAGATACGCAGTATTTT. Its protein product is CASSEVRGPDTQYF. The V call is TRBV6-1, the J call TRBJ2-3; perhaps TRBD1 as D (5 bases). V was trimmed by 1 base and J by 4 bases, leaving 9 bases between them. The germline V gene encodes CDR1 MNHNS and CDR2 SASEGT. The CDR3 has 14 residues.

In its sample, this clonotype was seen a few times. The rearrangement links TRBV9 to TRBJ2-7; no reliable D call. Per the germline V gene, CDR1 is SGDLS and CDR2 is YYNGEE. Trimming shortened V by 4 bases and J by 6 bases, and 20 bases separated the two germline ends. The CDR3 spans 15 residues. The CDR3 sequence is CASSPQPGVSGEQYF. Here the CDR3 DNA reads TGTGCCAGCAGCCCCCAACCAGGCGTGTCGGGCGAGCAGTACTTC.

V and J are TRBV4-3 and TRBJ2-1, with D perhaps TRBD2 (5 bases). The CDR3 sequence is 13 residues long. Germline loops: CDR1 LGHNA, CDR2 YSLEER. V was shortened by 1 base and J by 9 bases, with 10 bases between the two germline ends. CDR3 sequence (DNA): TGCGCCAGCAGCCAAGGACTATCGGGTGAGCAGTTCTTC. Protein product: CASSQGLSGEQFF.

The chain joins TRBV20-1 to TRBJ2-3; maybe TRBD2 (7 bases). The germline gives CDR1 DFQATT, CDR2 SNEGSKA (reference sequence). V was clipped by 3 bases and J by 2 bases, with 15 bases between them. The CDR3 sequence is 15 residues long. Written as DNA, the CDR3 is TGCAGTGCTAGTATGGGGGGGCCAAACACAGATACGCAGTATTTT. This translates into CSASMGGPNTDTQYF.

V gene TRBV20-1 combines with J gene TRBJ1-1; D remains unclear. V shed 0 bases and J shed 1 base, with 12 bases lying between them. The CDR3 is 15 residues long. CDR1 DFQATT and CDR2 SNEGSKA come from the germline V gene (reference sequence). CDR3 sequence (DNA): TGCAGTGCTAGAGATCGGAGGTACCAGAACACTGAAGCTTTCTTT. The encoded protein is CSARDRRYQNTEAFF.

This chain links TRBV18 with TRBJ1-1; D ambiguous. Trimming shortened V by 3 bases and J by 5 bases, and 13 bases separated the two germline ends. Germline loops: CDR1 KGHSH, CDR2 LQKENI. There are 14 residues in the CDR3. The CDR3 here is CASSPWQVGTEAFF. CDR3 in DNA: TGTGCCAGCTCACCGTGGCAGGTGGGTACTGAAGCTTTCTTT.

The V and J genes are TRBV12-3 or TRBV12-4 and TRBJ1-1, with D uncertain. The CDR3 runs to 15 residues. V gave up 2 bases and J gave up 1 base, with 11 bases separating them. The CDR3 region has the DNA TGTGCCAGCAGTTTAAGGAGCAGACCGAACACTGAAGCTTTCTTT. It is translated as CASSLRSRPNTEAFF.

The rearrangement joins TRBV12-3 or TRBV12-4 to TRBJ2-1, with D maybe TRBD2 (6 bases). The CDR3 spans 12 residues. The V end lost 4 bases, the J end lost 6 bases, and 7 bases lay between the germline ends. The CDR3 is CASSSSANEQFF. Written as DNA, the CDR3 is TGTGCCAGCAGTTCTAGCGCCAATGAGCAGTTCTTC.

The chain joins TRBV2 to TRBJ2-3; TRBD2 matches at 9 bases. After removal of 4 bases from V and 2 bases from J, the junction contained 7 bases not matched to a gene. This CDR3 contains 16 residues. Per the germline V gene, CDR1 is SNHLY and CDR2 is FYNNEI. The DNA for the CDR3 is TGTGCCAGCAGTGCTAGCGGGGCTATCATCACAGATACGCAGTATTTT. It is translated as CASSASGAIITDTQYF. The whole variable domain, filled in from reference TRBV2 and TRBJ2-3, reads EPEVTQTPSHQVTQMGQEVILRCVPISNHLYFYWYRQILGQKVEFLVSFYNNEISEKSEIFDDQFSVERPDGSNFTLKIRSTKLEDSAMYFCASSASGAIITDTQYFGPGTRLTVL.

This clonotype has just a few counts. The chain uses TRBV20-1 and TRBJ1-2; D gene unclear. This CDR3 region has 12 residues. Germline V lookup: CDR1 DFQATT, CDR2 SNEGSKA (reference sequence). The V gene lost 3 bases and the J gene lost 6 bases, with 11 bases spanning the gap. In nucleotides, the CDR3 is TGCAGTGCTAGGAGGCGCCTGGATGGCTACACCTTC. Protein: CSARRRLDGYTF.